This TCR beta chain was identified during a study of shared clonotypes between healthy human individuals. In this sample, this clone turned up once. Its antigen is as yet unknown. Notes on the study in general: Naive subsets generally exceeded memory subsets in estimated richness. Sorted-subset samples were not fully sequenced, rarefaction indicated.

CDR3 length: 12 amino acids. Trimming left V 7 bases short and J 2 bases short, with 8 bases between. In germline, CDR1 is SGHTA, CDR2 FQGNSA. TCRdb keeps only in-frame clones here, not all; method: immunoSEQ multiplex PCR. This table holds more than 1 million clones, approximately 80% found once. This sequence joins TRBV7-2 and TRBJ1-1; TRBD1 is a possible D gene (5 bases). This TCR was recovered from a man aged 18 to 30 in good health. Some clones in this sample may be carry-over from other donors' samples. Sequencing was done on a sample of memory CD4+ T cells from PBMCs. The subset denotes: CD45RA-negative fraction. The CDR3 DNA reads as TGTGCCAGCAAGGGGTTTAACACTGAAGCTTTCTTT. It yields the protein CASKGFNTEAFF. Looking up the rest from reference TRBV7-2 and TRBJ1-1 gives the full variable domain: GAGVSQSPSNKVTEKGKDVELRCDPISGHTALYWYRQSLGQGLEFLIYFQGNSAPDKSGLPSDRFSAERTGGSVSTLTIQRTQQEDSAVYLCASKGFNTEAFFGQGTRLTVV.